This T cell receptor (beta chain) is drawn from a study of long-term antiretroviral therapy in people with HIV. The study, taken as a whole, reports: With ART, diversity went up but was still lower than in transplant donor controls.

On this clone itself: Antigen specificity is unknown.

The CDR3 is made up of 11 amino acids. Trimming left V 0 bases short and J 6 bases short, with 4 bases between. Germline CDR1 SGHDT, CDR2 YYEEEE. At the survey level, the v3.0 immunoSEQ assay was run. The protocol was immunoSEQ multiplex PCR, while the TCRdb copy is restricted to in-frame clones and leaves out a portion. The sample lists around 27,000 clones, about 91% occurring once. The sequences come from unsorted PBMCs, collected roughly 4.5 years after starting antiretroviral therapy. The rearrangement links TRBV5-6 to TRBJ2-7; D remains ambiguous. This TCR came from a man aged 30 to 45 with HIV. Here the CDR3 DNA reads TGTGCCAGCAGCTTGGAGGTCGAGCAGTACTTC. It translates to CASSLEVEQYF.